This T cell receptor (beta chain) was sequenced for a study of response to subunit inactivated influenza vaccine. General study points: Authors suggested each seasonal influenza vaccination recruits few new T cells.

This clonotype showed up just a few times. Its antigen is as yet unknown. One entry per CDR3 protein, called by TCRdb with MiXCR from the RT-PCR reads. The table has 530,000 or so distinct CDR3 sequences, less than 30% seen once. V lost 0 bases to trimming and J lost 3 bases, with 6 bases between them. The CDR3 length is 14 residues. The source is a middle-aged man who received an inactivated influenza vaccine. The chain is built from TRBV12-3 or TRBV12-4 and TRBJ1-5; no clear D. The source material was CD4+ T cells sorted from PBMCs, sampled roughly 5 days after vaccination. The CDR3 spells CASSLAQDNQPQHF. The CDR3 bases are TGTGCCAGCAGTTTAGCACAAGACAATCAGCCCCAGCATTTT.